What follows are 8 T cell receptor beta chains derived from one specimen sequenced in a study of blood T cell repertoires in COVID-19. The repertoire was sequenced with immunoSEQ multiplex PCR; TCRdb's copy has only in-frame clones and lacks some. The table lists more than 85,000 clones, around 81% of them singletons. The source material was peripheral blood. Every receptor here comes from a woman between 65 and 79 years old with acute or convalescent COVID-19.

This clone appeared once. The chain has TRBV19 and TRBJ1-1; 11 positions match TRBD1. Germline values: CDR1 LNHDA, CDR2 SQIVND (reference sequence). V lost 8 bases to trimming and J lost 5 bases; unmatched junction nucleotides: 7. This CDR3 is 14 amino acids long. Here the CDR3 DNA reads TGTGCCAGTTACCGGGACAGGGGGAGTACTGAAGCTTTCTTT. Encoded protein: CASYRDRGSTEAFF.

The chain combines TRBV19 with TRBJ1-2; perhaps TRBD1 as D (5 bases). Germline CDR1 LNHDA, CDR2 SQIVND (reference sequence). The CDR3 consists of 18 residues. With 4 bases removed from V and 4 bases from J, the gap between germline ends came to 25 bases. The DNA of the CDR3 is TGTGCCAGTAGTACCCCTCGGACCAGCCGAGCCGGGGGCTATGGCTACACCTTC. Protein product: CASSTPRTSRAGGYGYTF.

The V gene is TRBV11-2, the J gene TRBJ1-6, with 7 bases matching TRBD1. The CDR3 runs to 13 residues. Losses at the gene ends were 7 bases for V and 7 bases for J; bases not matched to a gene: 4. CDR1 SGHAT and CDR2 FQNNGV come from the germline V gene. This CDR3 reads CASTRDSNSPLHF. The CDR3 DNA follows: TGTGCCAGCACTCGGGACAGCAATTCACCCCTCCACTTT.

This clone occurred a few times. V is TRBV2 and J is TRBJ2-1; possibly TRBD2 for D (6 bases). Trimming cost V 2 bases and J 9 bases, with 14 bases left between them. The CDR3 totals 14 residues. The germline V gene encodes CDR1 SNHLY and CDR2 FYNNEI. The CDR3 sequence is CASSEQVQGGEQFF. The CDR3 DNA reads TGTGCCAGCAGTGAACAGGTTCAGGGAGGTGAGCAGTTCTTC.

The chain is built from TRBV7-8 and TRBJ1-2; D is perhaps TRBD1 (6 bases). The germline V gene encodes CDR1 SGHVS and CDR2 FQNEAQ. This CDR3 spans 14 amino acids. V was pared by 2 bases and J by 6 bases, with 13 bases between. The CDR3 DNA sequence: TGTGCCAGCAGCTTAATTGGGGGCGCAGATGGCTACACCTTC. Translation: CASSLIGGADGYTF.

V is TRBV27 and J is TRBJ1-2; 8 bases line up with TRBD1. Trimming removed 3 bases from V and 4 bases from J; junction bases left unmatched: 10. The CDR3 is 16 residues long. In germline, CDR1 is MNHEY, CDR2 SMNVEV (reference sequence). CDR3 DNA sequence: TGTGCCAGCAGTTTCCTGACAGGGGCGAGATCCTATGGCTACACCTTC. Its translation: CASSFLTGARSYGYTF.

The chain employs TRBV4-1 and TRBJ2-7; D possibly corresponds to TRBD1 (6 bases). V was clipped by 0 bases and J by 3 bases, with 12 bases between them. The germline gives CDR1 MGHRA, CDR2 YSYEKL. The CDR3 is 15 residues long. The CDR3 region is CASSQEETGHYEQYF. For the CDR3, the DNA is TGCGCCAGCAGCCAAGAGGAGACAGGTCACTACGAGCAGTACTTC.

The CDR3 DNA sequence: TGCGCCAGCCACAATCTAGGGACTGGGGCCTCCGAGCAGTACTTC. The encoded protein is CASHNLGTGASEQYF. This chain links TRBV23-1 with TRBJ2-7, with TRBD2 as a possible D gene (6 bases). TRBV23-1 is filed as an ORF, its function uncertain. V gave up 8 bases and J gave up 6 bases, with 23 bases separating them. The CDR3 contains 15 residues.